These 31 T cell receptor beta chains share one sample of origin, sequenced in a study of OX40 agonist ivuxolimab in advanced cancers. Produced via immunoSEQ multiplex PCR; TCRdb's table is partial and in-frame only. The table includes 77,000 or so clones, about 90% detected once. The input for sequencing was CD4+ or CD8+ T cells sorted from blood, taken in a trial of the OX40 agonist ivuxolimab. Receptor source: an adult with an advanced solid tumor such as melanoma, head and neck, liver or kidney cancer.

Only one count was recorded for this clone. This rearrangement joins TRBV6-5 to TRBJ2-3; 10 bases match TRBD1. Germline V gene lookup returns CDR1 MNHEY and CDR2 SVGAGI. The CDR3 runs 14 residues. V was pared by 5 bases and J by 6 bases, with 5 bases of the junction left unmatched. The chain's CDR3 is CASSVDRGRDTQYF. The CDR3 DNA sequence: TGTGCCAGCAGTGTTGACAGGGGGCGGGATACGCAGTATTTT.

The chain is built from TRBV28 and TRBJ2-7; TRBD2 matches 7 bases. CDR1 is MDHEN, CDR2 SYDVKM, per germline. The CDR3 sequence is 14 residues long. The V and J ends lost 5 bases and 4 bases, in that order; junction bases with no gene match: 8. CDR3 residues: CASSQGGGRYEQYF. CDR3 sequence (DNA): TGTGCCAGCAGTCAAGGCGGGGGAAGGTACGAGCAGTACTTC.

This clone appeared once. The chain combines TRBV9 with TRBJ2-5; 8 bases align to TRBD2. Trimming took 0 bases from V and 5 from J; bases not matched to a gene: 3. CDR3 length equals 14 residues. CDR1 and CDR2 from the germline V gene are SGDLS and YYNGEE. The CDR3 DNA follows: TGTGCCAGCAGCGTAGGCGGGGGGTGGGAGACCCAGTACTTC. Amino acids: CASSVGGGWETQYF.

The chain combines TRBV18 with TRBJ2-6, with 10 nucleotides matching TRBD1. This CDR3 has 17 residues. The V and J ends lost 3 bases and 2 bases, in that order; junction bases with no gene match: 4. Germline V gene sequence: CDR1 KGHSH, CDR2 LQKENI. CDR3 protein: CASSPGQGGTGANVLTF. The CDR3 region has the DNA TGTGCCAGCTCACCCGGACAGGGGGGAACTGGGGCCAACGTCCTGACTTTC.

The chain employs TRBV28 and TRBJ1-2, with unresolved D. The germline V gene encodes CDR1 MDHEN and CDR2 SYDVKM. Deletions cut 1 base from V and 5 bases from J, with 17 bases between. This CDR3 is 16 amino acids long. The CDR3 here is CASSLFRPSVGYGYTF. CDR3 DNA: TGTGCCAGCAGTTTATTCAGGCCGTCGGTCGGGTATGGCTACACCTTC.

V usage is TRBV18 and J usage is TRBJ1-2, with D hard to call. The CDR3 is made up of 12 amino acids. Germline V gene data show CDR1 as KGHSH and CDR2 as LQKENI. V shed 3 bases and J shed 8 bases, with 10 bases lying between them. The CDR3 protein is CASSPAGGGYTF. CDR3 sequence (DNA): TGTGCCAGCTCACCTGCCGGTGGGGGCTACACCTTC. The entire variable domain, with the rest obtained from reference TRBV18 and TRBJ1-2, is as follows: NAGVMQNPRHLVRRRGQEARLRCSPMKGHSHVYWYRQLPEEGLKFMVYLQKENIIDESGMPKERFSAEFPKEGPSILRIQQVVRGDSAAYFCASSPAGGGYTFGSGTRLTVV.

The chain joins TRBV6-5 to TRBJ2-7, with D unclear. V lost 6 bases and J 6 bases, leaving 12 bases between the germline ends. Per germline, CDR1 MNHEY and CDR2 SVGAGI. This CDR3 has 12 amino acids. CDR3 nucleotides: TGTGCCAGCAGCCCTAACCTCCCCGAGCAGTACTTC. Translated: CASSPNLPEQYF.

The chain carries TRBV30 and TRBJ1-6; D uncertain. CDR1 is GTSNPN, CDR2 SVGIG, per germline (reference sequence). V was cut by 3 bases and J by 9 bases, with 9 bases left in between. CDR3 length equals 12 residues. The CDR3 sequence is CAWRVDSSPLHF. The CDR3 DNA follows: TGTGCCTGGAGGGTGGACTCTTCACCCCTCCACTTT.

The CDR3 sequence: CASIGYGENTEAFF. CDR3 bases: TGTGCCAGCATAGGGTATGGGGAGAACACTGAAGCTTTCTTT. The chain couples TRBV7-2 to TRBJ1-1; no clear D. Per the germline V gene, CDR1 is SGHTA and CDR2 is FQGNSA. V was shortened by 7 bases and J by 1 base, with 13 bases between the two germline ends. This CDR3 spans 14 amino acids.

This clone has a single count. This rearrangement joins TRBV28 to TRBJ1-2; tentative D call: TRBD1 (5 bases). This CDR3 comprises 15 residues. Trimming cost V 1 base and J 6 bases, with 15 bases left between them. Germline V CDR1 and CDR2: MDHEN, SYDVKM. This chain's CDR3 is CASSLSGRREHGYTF. CDR3 bases: TGTGCCAGCAGTTTATCCGGTCGCAGGGAACATGGCTACACCTTC.

With respect to this clone: It is likely a read error, because the conserved phenylalanine at the end of the CDR3 is missing. Because the CDR3's place on the DNA is in doubt, the DNA is left out and the CDR3 is given as listed by TCRdb. V and J are TRBV7-2 and TRBJ2-7; the DNA was not used to check the table's D call, TRBD2. Termini included, the CDR3 measures 13 amino acids. CDR1 SGHTA and CDR2 FQGNSA come from the germline V gene. CDR3 sequence reads: CASSSLLAGDLFL.

The chain has TRBV18 and TRBJ1-2; 7 bases align to TRBD1. The CDR3 runs 14 residues. Germline CDR1 and CDR2: KGHSH and LQKENI. Trimming took 3 bases from V and 6 from J; bases not matched to a gene: 7. CDR3 loop: CASSPNDREDGYTF. The CDR3 DNA reads as TGTGCCAGCTCACCGAACGACAGGGAAGATGGCTACACCTTC.

This clone came up once. J is TRBJ1-1 and V is TRBV19, with no clear D. The CDR3 covers 13 residues. Trimming shortened V by 4 bases and J by 4 bases, and 10 bases separated the two germline ends. Germline V lookup: CDR1 LNHDA, CDR2 SQIVND (reference sequence). The CDR3 coding sequence is TGTGCCAGTAGTACTATGGCGGGCACTGAAGCTTTCTTT. It specifies CASSTMAGTEAFF.

A remark on this clone: Other DNA sequences from this sample encode an identical CDR3 as well. The CDR3 spells CASSFGLSTDTQYF. DNA for the CDR3: TGTGCCAGCAGCTTTGGACTTAGCACAGATACGCAGTATTTT. The chain couples TRBV7-2 to TRBJ2-3, with D perhaps matching TRBD2 (5 bases). The V gene's germline CDR1 is SGHTA and CDR2 FQGNSA. V lost 3 bases and J lost 0, with 7 bases in between. The length of the CDR3 is 14 residues.

J is TRBJ1-2 and V is TRBV7-2; no clear D gene. V lost 1 base, J lost 0 bases, and 9 bases lay in between. The CDR3 has 15 residues. CDR1 SGHTA and CDR2 FQGNSA come from the germline V gene. As DNA, the CDR3 is TGTGCCAGCAGCTTAGTGGGAGTGGCTAACTATGGCTACACCTTC. This gives the protein CASSLVGVANYGYTF.

V gene TRBV10-3 combines with J gene TRBJ2-6; D is possibly TRBD1 or TRBD2 (7 bases each). Germline values: CDR1 ENHRY, CDR2 SYGVKD. CDR3 size: 17 residues. The germline V and J ends were trimmed by 8 bases and 0 bases, with 17 bases remaining between them. The chain's CDR3 is CAISRGGSNSGANVLTF. CDR3 DNA: TGTGCCATCTCCAGGGGGGGCAGCAACTCTGGGGCCAACGTCCTGACTTTC.

V is TRBV11-3 and J is TRBJ2-7; D gene unclear. CDR1 is SGHNT and CDR2 is YENEEA in the germline V gene. Trimming removed 8 bases at V and 7 bases at J, with 15 bases between. CDR3 length: 12 amino acids. The CDR3 bases are TGTGCCAGCGAAGGACGGAGCTATGAGCAGTACTTC. It specifies CASEGRSYEQYF.

The V call is TRBV30, the J call TRBJ2-1, with D perhaps TRBD1 or TRBD2 (5 bases each). The germline CDR1 and CDR2 sequences are GTSNPN and SVGIG (reference sequence). The V and J ends lost 2 bases and 1 base respectively, with 12 bases between them. CDR3 length equals 15 residues. The CDR3 coding sequence is TGTGCCTGGAGTAGGGGAGCGGATTCCTACAATGAGCAGTTCTTC. Protein product: CAWSRGADSYNEQFF.

The J gene is TRBJ2-5, the V gene TRBV7-9; tentative D call: TRBD2 (6 bases). CDR1 is SEHNR, CDR2 FQNEAQ, per germline (reference sequence). The CDR3 is made up of 14 amino acids. V was shortened by 5 bases and J by 1 base, with 11 bases between the two germline ends. The CDR3 sequence is CASSRTSTQETQYF. Here the CDR3 DNA reads TGTGCCAGCAGCCGAACTAGCACCCAAGAGACCCAGTACTTC.

The genes are TRBV25-1 and TRBJ1-2; the D is unclear. The CDR3 contains 14 residues. Looked up from germline, CDR1 is MGHDK and CDR2 is SYGVNS. With 6 bases removed from V and 5 bases from J, the gap between germline ends came to 16 bases. The CDR3 loop is CASREDRGLYGYTF. DNA for the CDR3: TGTGCCAGCAGAGAAGACCGTGGACTTTATGGCTACACCTTC.

This rearrangement joins TRBV5-4 to TRBJ2-5, with 7 bases lining up with TRBD2. The V gene end was trimmed by 2 bases and the J gene end by 3 bases; junction bases not matched to a gene: 1. The CDR3 is 13 amino acids. From germline, CDR1 is SGHNT and CDR2 YYREEE (reference sequence). CDR3 sequence reads: CASSLGLEETQYF. The CDR3, as DNA: TGTGCCAGCAGCTTAGGACTAGAAGAGACCCAGTACTTC.

Written as DNA, the CDR3 is TGTGCCAGCTCCCAGACTAGTGGCACAGATACGCAGTATTTT. It yields the protein CASSQTSGTDTQYF. The chain has TRBV18 and TRBJ2-3, with D maybe TRBD2 (6 bases). Trimming removed 6 bases at V and 1 base at J, with 11 bases between. The CDR3 length is 14 residues. CDR1 is KGHSH and CDR2 is LQKENI in the germline V gene.

This chain joins TRBV7-9 and TRBJ1-5, with 9 bases lining up with TRBD1. The CDR3 consists of 16 residues. Germline-derived CDR1 and CDR2 are SEHNR and FQNEAQ (reference sequence). V trimming: 0 bases; J trimming: 7 bases; junction bases outside the gene matches: 7. The CDR3 spells CASSLAVTGGYQPQHF. The DNA of the CDR3 is TGTGCCAGCAGCTTAGCAGTGACAGGGGGTTACCAGCCCCAGCATTTT.

A few counts support this clone. The chain employs TRBV15 and TRBJ1-2; D is unclear. Germline lookup yields CDR1 LNHNV and CDR2 YYDKDF (reference sequence). The CDR3 length is 14 residues. The V end lost 1 base, the J end lost 4 bases, and 10 bases lay between the germline ends. The CDR3, as DNA: TGTGCCACCAGCAGAGCCCCGGGCACCTATGGCTACACCTTC. Translating it yields CATSRAPGTYGYTF.

As DNA, the CDR3 is TGTGCCAGCAGTGGGGGGGTCGGAAACACCATATATTTT. Translation: CASSGGVGNTIYF. The chain is built from TRBV6-4 and TRBJ1-3; TRBD1 is a possible D gene (5 bases). Germline V gene lookup returns CDR1 MRHNA and CDR2 SNTAGT. The CDR3 spans 13 residues. V lost 4 bases and J lost 4, with 8 bases in between.

The rearrangement joins TRBV11-3 to TRBJ2-1; no definite D call. Trimming left V 6 bases short and J 7 bases short, with 13 bases between. The germline gives CDR1 SGHNT, CDR2 YENEEA. The CDR3 has 13 residues. CDR3 region: CASSPVGLNEQFF. DNA for the CDR3: TGTGCCAGCAGTCCCGTCGGCCTGAATGAGCAGTTCTTC.

The chain couples TRBV7-2 to TRBJ2-7; D uncertain. The length of the CDR3 is 14 residues. Germline-derived CDR1 and CDR2 are SGHTA and FQGNSA. V gave up 5 bases and J gave up 3 bases, with 14 bases separating them. CDR3 bases: TGTGCCAGCAGCCACGGGCAGGCCTTCTACGAGCAGTACTTC. Residues: CASSHGQAFYEQYF. Supplemented by reference TRBV7-2 and TRBJ2-7, the full variable domain reads GAGVSQSPSNKVTEKGKDVELRCDPISGHTALYWYRQSLGQGLEFLIYFQGNSAPDKSGLPSDRFSAERTGGSVSTLTIQRTQQEDSAVYLCASSHGQAFYEQYFGPGTRLTVT.

The V gene is TRBV28, the J gene TRBJ1-5; TRBD1 matches 7 bases. V lost 5 bases to trimming and J lost 6 bases; unmatched junction nucleotides: 4. CDR1 and CDR2 (germline): MDHEN, SYDVKM. The CDR3 sequence is 13 residues long. This CDR3 is CASSNRGGQPQHF. DNA of the CDR3: TGTGCCAGCAGTAACAGGGGTGGTCAGCCCCAGCATTTT.

The chain carries TRBV5-1 and TRBJ2-5, with 8 bases matching TRBD2. The CDR3 covers 15 residues. J lost 5 bases, V lost 4 bases, and 10 bases had no gene match. CDR1 is SGHRS and CDR2 is YFSETQ in the germline V gene. CDR3 protein: CASSLGGGETETQYF. DNA of the CDR3: TGCGCCAGCAGCCTCGGGGGGGGCGAGACCGAGACCCAGTACTTC.

In its sample, this clone was seen once. The genes are TRBV6-6 and TRBJ2-1, with 9 bases matching TRBD1. The CDR3 extends over 14 amino acids. J lost 5 bases, V lost 5 bases, and 4 bases had no gene match. Looked up from germline, CDR1 is MNHNY and CDR2 is SVGAGI (reference sequence). DNA of the CDR3: TGTGCCAGCAGTCACGGGACAGGGAACAATGAGCAGTTCTTC. Translating gives CASSHGTGNNEQFF.

The chain links TRBV5-1 to TRBJ2-5; 12 bases are shared with TRBD2. CDR3 size: 15 residues. Germline V gene lookup returns CDR1 SGHRS and CDR2 YFSETQ. V lost 4 bases, J lost 2 bases, and 3 bases stayed unmatched. The chain's CDR3 is CASSRLAGEQETQYF. CDR3 in DNA: TGCGCCAGCAGCCGACTAGCGGGAGAGCAAGAGACCCAGTACTTC.